A selection of T cell receptor beta chains follows, all from one sample in a study of glioma-infiltrating T cells after dendritic cell vaccination. The data were produced by immunoSEQ multiplex PCR, yet TCRdb's version contains in-frame clones alone and is incomplete. The table shows about 87,000 clones, with 70% to 90% occurring only once. Sequenced here: blood, sampled before dendritic cell vaccination. The receptors derive from a human donor with glioblastoma. Each CDR3 is given with its conserved first and last residue. The D gene is left open where the match is weak. Clone size appears in some rows only: once, few, many, or a class for an expanded clone.

TRBJ2-7 | TRBD2 | 16 | . | TRBV10-2 | CASSETSELGSYEQYF | TGCGCCAGCAGTGAGACTAGCGAGCTAGGCTCCTACGAGCAGTACTTC
TRBJ2-7 | . | 13 | . | TRBV7-9 | CASSPGAYYEQYF | TGTGCCAGCAGCCCAGGGGCTTACTACGAGCAGTACTTC
TRBJ1-1 | . | 13 | . | TRBV4-2 | CASSSGVGTEAFF | TGTGCCAGCAGTTCAGGGGTGGGCACTGAAGCTTTCTTT
TRBJ2-5 | TRBD2 | 15 | once | TRBV7-2 | CASSRSGGAVETQYF | TGTGCCAGCAGCCGTAGCGGGGGGGCCGTGGAGACCCAGTACTTC
TRBJ2-1 | . | 17 | . | TRBV4-1 | CASSPLGSSGAENEQFF | TGCGCCAGCAGCCCCCTAGGGAGTAGCGGTGCCGAAAATGAGCAGTTCTTC
TRBJ2-1 | TRBD2 | 15 | . | TRBV19 | CASSILAGGRNEQFF | TGTGCCAGTAGTATCCTAGCGGGAGGTCGGAATGAGCAGTTCTTC
TRBJ2-1 | . | 13 | . | TRBV5-1 | CASSPRGANEQFF | TGCGCCAGCAGCCCCCGGGGGGCCAATGAGCAGTTCTTC
TRBJ1-4 | TRBD1 | 15 | once | TRBV4-1 | CASSHSDRVGEKLFF | TGCGCCAGCAGCCATTCCGACAGGGTAGGTGAAAAACTGTTTTTT
TRBJ2-1 | TRBD1 | 15 | . | TRBV9 | CASSAGQGVYNEQFF | TGTGCCAGCAGCGCAGGACAGGGGGTTTACAATGAGCAGTTCTTC
TRBJ2-3 | TRBD2 | 17 | . | TRBV6-1 | CASTDWSWLAGVDTQYF | TGTGCCAGCACTGATTGGTCCTGGCTAGCGGGAGTGGATACGCAGTATTTT
TRBJ1-2 | . | 14 | . | TRBV25-1 | CASSATLAGYGYTF | TGTGCCAGCAGTGCCACCCTGGCAGGGTATGGCTACACCTTC
TRBJ1-6 | TRBD1 | 14 | . | TRBV6-5 | CASSSTGVRSPLHF | TGTGCCAGCAGTTCGACAGGGGTAAGGTCACCCCTCCACTTT
TRBJ2-7 | . | 14 | . | TRBV5-1 | CASSSQGRGYEQYF | TGCGCCAGCAGCTCACAGGGGCGGGGATACGAGCAGTACTTC
TRBJ2-2 | . | 14 | . | TRBV7-3 | CASSTRSNTGELFF | TGTGCCAGCAGCACCCGGTCGAACACCGGGGAGCTGTTTTTT
TRBJ2-1 | . | 14 | . | TRBV11-2 | CASSYTSGGHEQFF | TGTGCCAGCAGCTACACCTCGGGGGGCCATGAGCAGTTCTTC
TRBJ1-2 | . | 14 | once | TRBV2 | CASRAGEGIYGYTF | TGTGCCAGCAGGGCCGGGGAGGGTATCTATGGCTACACCTTC
TRBJ2-3 | . | 14 | . | TRBV6-5 | CASRIHRESDTQYF | TGTGCCAGCAGAATCCACAGGGAATCAGATACGCAGTATTTT
TRBJ2-1 | TRBD2 | 15 | . | TRBV11-2 | CASSLRLAGNNEQFF | TGTGCCAGCAGCCTGCGGCTAGCGGGGAACAATGAGCAGTTCTTC
TRBJ2-1 | TRBD2 | 15 | . | TRBV5-1 | CASSLEGGRWNEQFF | TGCGCCAGCAGCTTGGAGGGCGGGAGGTGGAATGAGCAGTTCTTC
TRBJ2-1 | TRBD2 | 16 | . | TRBV5-1 | CASSLDASGSGDEQFF | TGCGCCAGCAGCTTGGACGCTAGCGGGAGCGGTGATGAGCAGTTCTTC
TRBJ2-7 | TRBD2 | 16 | . | TRBV2 | CASSEGYSGISYEQYF | TGTGCCAGCAGTGAAGGCTATAGCGGGATTTCCTACGAGCAGTACTTC
TRBJ2-5 | TRBD2 | 15 | . | TRBV6-5 | CTSSRTSGGRETQYF | TGTACCAGCAGTAGGACTAGCGGGGGGAGGGAGACCCAGTACTTC
TRBJ1-2 | . | 13 | . | TRBV6-5 | CASSVPNREGYTF | TGTGCCAGCAGTGTACCCAACAGGGAGGGCTACACCTTC
TRBJ2-3 | TRBD2 | 19 | . | TRBV9 | CASSVDAGGFRTGTDTQYF | TGTGCCAGCAGCGTAGACGCGGGGGGTTTCCGTACAGGGACAGATACGCAGTATTTT
TRBJ2-1 | . | 14 | . | TRBV29-1 | CSVAFKSSYNEQFF | TGCAGCGTTGCTTTTAAGAGCTCCTACAATGAGCAGTTCTTC
TRBJ2-1 | TRBD2 | 16 | . | TRBV25-1 | CASSEGLAGGYNEQFF | TGTGCCAGCAGTGAAGGGCTAGCGGGGGGTTACAATGAGCAGTTCTTC
TRBJ2-5 | . | 14 | once | TRBV6-5 | CASSSRQFWETQYF | TGTGCCAGCAGTTCCCGACAATTTTGGGAGACCCAGTACTTC
TRBJ2-7 | . | 15 | . | TRBV2 | CASSSLEGLADEQYF | TGTGCCAGCAGCTCCCTGGAGGGGCTAGCTGACGAGCAGTACTTC
TRBJ2-7 | . | 16 | . | TRBV9 | CASSPRSEGSTYEQYF | TGTGCCAGCAGCCCCCGGTCGGAGGGGTCGACCTACGAGCAGTACTTC
TRBJ2-7 | . | 15 | . | TRBV5-1 | CASSLMAGNSYEQYF | TGCGCCAGCAGCTTGATGGCGGGGAACTCCTACGAGCAGTACTTC
TRBJ2-3 | . | 16 | . | TRBV7-8 | CASSPRLKGAADTQYF | TGTGCCAGCAGCCCCCGACTAAAAGGAGCGGCGGATACGCAGTATTTT
TRBJ2-3 | . | 13 | few | TRBV6-6 | CASMTGSTDTQYF | TGTGCCAGCATGACAGGAAGCACAGATACGCAGTATTTT
TRBJ2-2 | . | 16 | . | TRBV10-1 | CASSDPARAGGGELFF | TGCGCCAGCAGTGACCCCGCCAGAGCCGGGGGCGGGGAGCTGTTTTTT
TRBJ2-2 | . | 14 | . | TRBV6-6 | CASSLRLDDGELFF | TGTGCCAGCAGTCTTCGACTAGACGACGGGGAGCTGTTTTTT
TRBJ2-3 | . | 16 | . | TRBV5-1 | CASSLAEQGRADTQYF | TGCGCCAGCAGCTTGGCCGAGCAGGGGCGAGCAGATACGCAGTATTTT
TRBJ1-3 | . | 16 | . | TRBV30 | CAWGHRGVSSGNTIYF | TGTGCCTGGGGGCACCGGGGGGTTAGCTCTGGAAACACCATATATTTT
TRBJ1-5 | . | 14 | . | TRBV6-6 | CASSYRGATQPQHF | TGTGCCAGCAGTTACCGGGGGGCTACTCAGCCCCAGCATTTT
TRBJ2-3 | TRBD2 | 15 | . | TRBV2 | CASSDATSGTNTQYF | TGTGCCAGCAGTGACGCGACTAGCGGGACGAATACGCAGTATTTT
TRBJ1-1 | . | 16 | . | TRBV5-1 | CASSPWDKGVGAEAFF | TGCGCCAGCAGCCCGTGGGACAAGGGGGTTGGGGCTGAAGCTTTCTTT
TRBJ1-5 | . | 13 | . | TRBV27 | CASSPMRDQPQHF | TGTGCCAGCAGTCCGATGAGAGATCAGCCCCAGCATTTT
TRBJ2-7 | . | 14 | . | TRBV5-6 | CASSLGLGAYEQYF | TGTGCCAGCAGCTTGGGTTTAGGAGCCTACGAGCAGTACTTC
TRBJ1-5 | . | 15 | . | TRBV19 | CASSTRRHRDQPQHF | TGTGCCAGTAGTACTAGACGCCACAGGGATCAGCCCCAGCATTTT
TRBJ1-3 | . | 17 | . | TRBV29-1 | CSVEDVAGKEGGNTIYF | TGCAGCGTTGAAGATGTCGCAGGGAAGGAAGGTGGAAACACCATATATTTT
TRBJ1-5 | TRBD1 | 15 | . | TRBV2 | CASGKTGGFGQPQHF | TGTGCCAGCGGAAAGACAGGGGGATTCGGACAGCCCCAGCATTTT
TRBJ1-2 | . | 15 | . | TRBV4-1 | CASSQESNVNYGYTF | TGCGCCAGCAGCCAAGAGTCTAATGTTAACTATGGCTACACCTTC
TRBJ1-2 | TRBD1 | 14 | few | TRBV19 | CASSDRDSAGGYTF | TGTGCCAGTAGTGACCGGGACAGTGCTGGTGGCTACACCTTC